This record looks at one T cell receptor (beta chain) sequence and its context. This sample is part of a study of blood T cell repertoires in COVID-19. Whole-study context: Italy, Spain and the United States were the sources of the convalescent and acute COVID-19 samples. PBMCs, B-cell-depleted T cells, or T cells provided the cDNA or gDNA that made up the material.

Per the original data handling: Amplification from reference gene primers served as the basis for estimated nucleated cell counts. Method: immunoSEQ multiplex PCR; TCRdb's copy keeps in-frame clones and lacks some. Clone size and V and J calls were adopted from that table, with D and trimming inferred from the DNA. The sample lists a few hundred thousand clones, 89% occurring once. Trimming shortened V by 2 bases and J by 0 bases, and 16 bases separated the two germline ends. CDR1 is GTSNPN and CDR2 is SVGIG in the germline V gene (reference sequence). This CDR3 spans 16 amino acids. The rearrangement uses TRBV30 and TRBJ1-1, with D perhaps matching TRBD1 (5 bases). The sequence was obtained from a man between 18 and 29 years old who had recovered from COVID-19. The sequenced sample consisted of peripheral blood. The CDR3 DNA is TGTGCCTGGAGTCGGCAGGGATCCTTAATGAACACTGAAGCTTTCTTT. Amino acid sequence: CAWSRQGSLMNTEAFF.